This T cell receptor (beta chain) was captured by sequencing in a study of memory CD4+ T cells and cytomegalovirus serostatus. The CDR3 covers 14 residues. V lost 2 bases and J 3 bases, leaving 11 bases between the germline ends. Germline-derived CDR1 and CDR2 are GTSNPN and SVGIG (reference sequence). Single viable CD3+CD4+CD8-CD45RO+ cells were sorted as the memory CD4+ T cells. Repertoires were generated with immunoSEQ multiplex PCR, while TCRdb's copy carries only in-frame clones and drops some. Of tens of thousands of clones listed, about 80% were seen once; the top ten hold 0.4%. The sample was memory CD4+ T cells from blood. The sequence came from an adult in good health and CMV-seronegative. The chain carries TRBV30 and TRBJ1-5, with D tentatively TRBD1 (6 bases). The CDR3 nucleotides are TGTGCCTGGAGTTTACAGGGAGACAATCAGCCCCAGCATTTT. It specifies CAWSLQGDNQPQHF.